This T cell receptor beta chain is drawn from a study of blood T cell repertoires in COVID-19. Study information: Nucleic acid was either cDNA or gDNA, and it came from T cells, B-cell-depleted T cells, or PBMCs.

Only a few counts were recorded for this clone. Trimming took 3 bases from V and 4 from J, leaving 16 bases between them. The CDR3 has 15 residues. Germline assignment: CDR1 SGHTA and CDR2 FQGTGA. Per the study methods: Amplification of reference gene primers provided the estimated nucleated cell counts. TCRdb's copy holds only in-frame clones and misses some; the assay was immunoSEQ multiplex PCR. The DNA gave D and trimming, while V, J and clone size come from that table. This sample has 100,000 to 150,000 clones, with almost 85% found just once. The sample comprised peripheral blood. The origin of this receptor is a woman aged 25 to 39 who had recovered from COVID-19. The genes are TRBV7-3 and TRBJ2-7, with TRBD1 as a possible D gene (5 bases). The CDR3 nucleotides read TGTGCCAGCAGCTTGGCAACAGGTGATATGTACGAGCAGTACTTC. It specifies CASSLATGDMYEQYF.